This TCR beta chain was sequenced during a study of T cell repertoires in ileal Crohn's disease. Study-wide context: Approximately 35% were active smokers at surgery; median disease duration was almost 8 years. About half of patients got postoperative therapy: 11 thiopurines, fewer than 20 anti-TNF. The study's findings and limits: Endoscopic recurrence occurred in every patient whose clonality exceeded 26.8%.

Produced via immunoSEQ multiplex PCR; TCRdb's table is partial and in-frame only. The sample holds approximately 11,000 clones; 55% to 75% are singletons and the top ten take less than 10%. The time point denotes: neoterminal ileum biopsy at postoperative endoscopy, about 6 months after surgery. About this clone itself: Its antigen remains unidentified.

The specimen sequenced was ileal tissue. The sequence derives from an adult with Crohn's disease.

In nucleotides, the CDR3 is TGTGCCTGGAGTGTGACAGGGGGCTTAACTGAAGCTTTCTTT. Translated: CAWSVTGGLTEAFF. The V gene is TRBV30, the J gene TRBJ1-1, with 10 bases aligning to TRBD1. The junction had 3 bases not matched to a gene; V was cut back by 0 bases and J by 5 bases. The CDR3 has 14 residues. Germline values: CDR1 GTSNPN, CDR2 SVGIG (reference sequence).